The 16 T cell receptor beta chains below were found in one sample sequenced in a study of shared clonotypes between healthy human individuals. Profiled with immunoSEQ multiplex PCR; TCRdb holds only in-frame clones, not every one. The sample lists 1,500,000 or so clones; 98% to 99% were seen once. Sequences were obtained from naive CD4+ T cells sorted from blood. The sample's subset: CD45RA+ positively selected. The source of these receptors is a young man in good health.

This rearrangement joins TRBV11-2 to TRBJ2-2; D is possibly TRBD1 (5 bases). The germline V gene encodes CDR1 SGHAT and CDR2 FQNNGV. Trimming shortened V by 1 base and J by 7 bases, and 16 bases separated the two germline ends. This CDR3 has 16 residues. The CDR3 bases are TGTGCCAGCAGCTTAGCCGGACAAGTACTTGGCGGGGAGCTGTTTTTT. Protein: CASSLAGQVLGGELFF.

The V and J genes are TRBV6-6 and TRBJ2-5, with no clear D. CDR1 and CDR2 (germline): MNHNY, SVGAGI (reference sequence). Trimming removed 6 bases at V and 5 bases at J, with 16 bases between. The CDR3 consists of 14 residues. In nucleotides, the CDR3 is TGTGCCAGCAGAGAACAGAGTTCCCGGGAGACCCAGTACTTC. The encoded protein is CASREQSSRETQYF.

The chain is built from TRBV21-1 and TRBJ2-7. TRBV21-1 is reported as a pseudogene. This CDR3 comprises 16 residues. CDR3 sequence: CASSKGPGPRSYEQYF. CDR3 sequence (DNA): TGTGCCAGCAGCAAGGGCCCGGGACCACGCTCCTACGAGCAGTACTTC.

This chain joins TRBV7-8 and TRBJ1-4; D is ambiguous. This CDR3 is built from 16 residues. V lost 2 bases to trimming and J lost 0 bases, with 10 bases between them. The germline V gene encodes CDR1 SGHVS and CDR2 FQNEAQ. The CDR3: CASSLKRIATNEKLFF. The CDR3 DNA sequence: TGTGCCAGCAGCTTAAAAAGGATTGCAACTAATGAAAAACTGTTTTTT.

The genes are TRBV28 and TRBJ2-7, with a weak D call TRBD2 (5 bases). Trimming shortened V by 3 bases and J by 4 bases, and 19 bases separated the two germline ends. CDR1 and CDR2 from the germline V gene are MDHEN and SYDVKM. The CDR3 runs 16 residues. The CDR3 DNA sequence: TGTGCCAGCAGTTTGTTTTTCTCCGCGGGCCGATACGAGCAGTACTTC. Encoded protein: CASSLFFSAGRYEQYF.

The chain combines TRBV7-9 with TRBJ2-1, with D perhaps TRBD2 (6 bases). The CDR3 has 12 residues. Germline V gene sequence: CDR1 SEHNR, CDR2 FQNEAQ (reference sequence). Deletions cut 5 bases from V and 9 bases from J, with 11 bases between. The DNA for the CDR3 is TGTGCCAGCAGCACACGGGAGATTGAGCAGTTCTTC. It translates to CASSTREIEQFF.

The chain combines TRBV6-6 with TRBJ2-2; D gene uncertain. The length of the CDR3 is 14 residues. CDR1 MNHNY and CDR2 SVGAGI come from the germline V gene (reference sequence). V lost 6 bases, J lost 3 bases, and 11 bases lay in between. CDR3 in amino acids: CASSQEEYTGELFF. In DNA form, the CDR3 reads TGTGCCAGCAGCCAAGAAGAGTACACCGGGGAGCTGTTTTTT.

Concerning this clone itself: Other DNA sequences in this specimen translate into the identical CDR3. The chain couples TRBV28 to TRBJ2-7, with no clear D. Germline V gene sequence: CDR1 MDHEN, CDR2 SYDVKM. The CDR3 sequence is 11 residues long. V was shortened by 2 bases and J by 7 bases, with 6 bases between the two germline ends. The CDR3 sequence is CASSLLGEQYF. The CDR3 nucleotides read TGTGCCAGCAGTTTACTGGGGGAGCAGTACTTC.

The V call is TRBV9, the J call TRBJ2-1; possible D gene TRBD2, 6 bases. V was pared by 0 bases and J by 10 bases, with 8 bases between. Germline CDR1 and CDR2: SGDLS and YYNGEE. The CDR3 is made up of 12 amino acids. The CDR3 protein is CASSVVAGEQFF. In nucleotides, the CDR3 is TGTGCCAGCAGCGTAGTGGCGGGAGAGCAGTTCTTC.

The chain combines TRBV28 with TRBJ2-1; 8 nucleotides match TRBD1. The V gene's germline CDR1 is MDHEN and CDR2 SYDVKM. The J segment lost 5 bases and the V segment lost 10 bases, leaving 16 bases of the junction unmatched. There are 16 residues in the CDR3. The CDR3 region has the DNA TGTGCCATCCCCTCCGCCCGGGACAGGAGTAACAATGAGCAGTTCTTC. Its translation is CAIPSARDRSNNEQFF.

This chain's CDR3 is CAILRDTGELFF. CDR3 bases: TGTGCCATATTAAGGGACACCGGGGAGCTGTTTTTT. The chain couples TRBV10-3 to TRBJ2-2; D is unresolved. Germline CDR1 reads ENHRY; CDR2 reads SYGVKD. Between the trimmed V and J ends, which lost 9 bases and 3 bases, there was a span of 8 bases. The CDR3 has 12 amino acids.

The chain links TRBV6-5 to TRBJ2-3; D gene unclear. V shed 0 bases and J shed 2 bases, with 9 bases lying between them. Germline V gives CDR1 MNHEY, CDR2 SVGAGI. The CDR3 is made up of 15 amino acids. The CDR3 protein is CASSYSNVLTDTQYF. The CDR3 nucleotides read TGTGCCAGCAGTTACTCGAACGTCCTCACAGATACGCAGTATTTT.

The chain combines TRBV6-5 with TRBJ1-2; tentative D call: TRBD1 (6 bases). Germline V gives CDR1 MNHEY, CDR2 SVGAGI. The CDR3 extends over 11 amino acids. The germline V and J ends were trimmed by 6 bases and 8 bases, with 10 bases remaining between them. The CDR3 DNA sequence: TGTGCCAGCAGCTCAGGGGTCGGCTACACCTTC. Its translation: CASSSGVGYTF.

This clone was recorded once. The rearrangement links TRBV29-1 to TRBJ2-3; no reliable D call. Trimming cost V 7 bases and J 2 bases, with 19 bases left between them. Germline V gene lookup returns CDR1 SQVTM and CDR2 ANQGSEA. The CDR3 sequence is 15 residues long. In DNA form, the CDR3 reads TGCAGCGCCGCGGAGCGTCCGGACCACACAGATACGCAGTATTTT. Translation: CSAAERPDHTDTQYF.

V and J are TRBV11-2 and TRBJ2-7; D unresolved. Trimming shortened V by 1 base and J by 1 base, and 8 bases separated the two germline ends. CDR3 size: 14 residues. CDR1 is SGHAT and CDR2 is FQNNGV in the germline V gene. The DNA of the CDR3 is TGTGCCAGCAGCTTAGTGTTGCGTTCCTACGAGCAGTACTTC. It is translated as CASSLVLRSYEQYF.

This clone showed up just once. V usage is TRBV20-1 and J usage is TRBJ1-5; no clear D gene. V lost 0 bases and J 10 bases, leaving 4 bases between the germline ends. CDR1 DFQATT and CDR2 SNEGSKA come from the germline V gene (reference sequence). The CDR3 length is 10 residues. As DNA, the CDR3 is TGCAGTGCTAGAGATGATCCCCAGCATTTT. Its translation: CSARDDPQHF.